The 27 T cell receptor beta chains presented below share a single source sample, sequenced in a study of blood T cell repertoires in COVID-19. This table comes from immunoSEQ multiplex PCR, and its TCRdb copy is limited to in-frame clones, with some not included. The repertoire includes 110,000 or so clones, over 70% of them detected once, and under 2% sits in the top ten. Sequencing used peripheral blood. The receptors here all came from a man between 50 and 59 years old with acute or convalescent COVID-19.

The V call is TRBV5-4, the J call TRBJ1-1; D unresolved. Trimming removed 4 bases at V and 7 bases at J, with 20 bases between. CDR1 and CDR2 from the germline V gene are SGHNT and YYREEE (reference sequence). The CDR3 is made up of 15 amino acids. The CDR3 DNA sequence: TGTGCCAGCAGCGGAGGCCGGGAGATCGAGAATGAAGCTTTCTTT. As protein: CASSGGREIENEAFF.

The chain is built from TRBV11-1 and TRBJ1-2; tentatively, D is TRBD1 (5 bases). CDR1 and CDR2 (germline): SGHAT, FQDESV (reference sequence). Trimming left V 7 bases short and J 8 bases short, with 17 bases between. The CDR3 is 13 residues long. CDR3 DNA sequence: TGTGCCAGCACCCGAAGCGGAGGGGACGGCTACACCTTC. Residues: CASTRSGGDGYTF.

The rearrangement links TRBV5-1 to TRBJ1-1; 10 positions agree with TRBD1. The germline CDR1 and CDR2 sequences are SGHRS and YFSETQ. This CDR3 has 16 amino acids. Trimming cost V 4 bases and J 6 bases; bases outside gene matches: 12. CDR3 bases: TGCGCCAGCAGCCTGGGACAGGGGCTGGTTACGGCTGAAGCTTTCTTT. It yields the protein CASSLGQGLVTAEAFF.

The V and J genes are TRBV27 and TRBJ1-1, with a tentative D call TRBD1 (5 bases). This CDR3 has 17 residues. V lost 6 bases and J 2 bases, leaving 22 bases between the germline ends. Germline assignment: CDR1 MNHEY and CDR2 SMNVEV (reference sequence). The CDR3 DNA reads as TGTGCCAGCAGCCCGCGTTGGGGCCCGGCGACCAACACTGAAGCTTTCTTT. Translating gives CASSPRWGPATNTEAFF.

J is TRBJ1-4 and V is TRBV4-1; weak D call: TRBD1 (6 bases). V lost 2 bases to trimming and J lost 5 bases, with 12 bases between them. The germline V gene encodes CDR1 MGHRA and CDR2 YSYEKL. This CDR3 is 15 amino acids long. The CDR3 spells CASSQIQGRNEKLFF. For the CDR3, the DNA is TGCGCCAGCAGCCAAATACAGGGCCGAAATGAAAAACTGTTTTTT.

The chain is built from TRBV30 and TRBJ2-3, with D perhaps matching TRBD1 (6 bases). This CDR3 comprises 12 residues. Germline CDR1 is GTSNPN and CDR2 is SVGIG (reference sequence). The V end was cut by 1 base, the J end by 9 bases, with 11 bases between. The CDR3 region has the DNA TGTGCCTGGAGTGGGACAGTGGCGACGCAGTATTTT. Its protein product is CAWSGTVATQYF. The variable domain in full, completed from reference TRBV30 and TRBJ2-3, reads SQTIHQWPATLVQPVGSPLSLECTVEGTSNPNLYWYRQAAGRGLQLLFYSVGIGQISSEVPQNLSASRPQDRQFILSSKKLLLSDSGFYLCAWSGTVATQYFGPGTRLTVL.

V and J are TRBV6-5 and TRBJ2-4, with D maybe TRBD2 (6 bases). The CDR3 extends over 14 amino acids. V shed 7 bases and J shed 3 bases, with 13 bases lying between them. Germline CDR1 is MNHEY and CDR2 is SVGAGI. CDR3 protein: CASNPGGGKNIQYF. CDR3 DNA: TGTGCCAGCAACCCCGGGGGTGGCAAAAACATTCAGTACTTC.

The chain joins TRBV28 to TRBJ1-1; maybe TRBD1 (5 bases). Germline V gene data show CDR1 as MDHEN and CDR2 as SYDVKM. With 7 bases removed from V and 4 bases from J, the gap between germline ends came to 16 bases. The CDR3 has 14 residues. The CDR3 DNA is TGTGCCAGCATTCAGGGAGGGGATGTCACTGAAGCTTTCTTT. Amino acids: CASIQGGDVTEAFF.

Written as DNA, the CDR3 is TGTGCCACCAATGAACAGGGTTTCGGCAATCAGCCCCAGCATTTT. It specifies CATNEQGFGNQPQHF. The chain carries TRBV24-1 and TRBJ1-5; TRBD1 might be the D (6 bases). The CDR3 runs to 15 residues. The germline V gene has CDR1 KGHDR and CDR2 SFDVKD. Trimming removed 8 bases at V and 2 bases at J, with 15 bases between.

V usage is TRBV5-6 and J usage is TRBJ2-1; tentatively, D is TRBD1 (5 bases). Germline V gene data show CDR1 as SGHDT and CDR2 as YYEEEE. The CDR3 length is 13 residues. Trimming shortened V by 4 bases and J by 4 bases, and 9 bases separated the two germline ends. The DNA of the CDR3 is TGTGCCAGCAGCCTCAGGGAATACAATGAGCAGTTCTTC. Translated: CASSLREYNEQFF.

The chain employs TRBV5-1 and TRBJ2-7; 9 positions agree with TRBD1. J lost 4 bases, V lost 2 bases, and 4 bases had no gene match. The germline V gene encodes CDR1 SGHRS and CDR2 YFSETQ. This CDR3 is 14 amino acids long. The CDR3 region has the DNA TGCGCCAGCAGCTTTACAGGGGGCAGGTACGAGCAGTACTTC. It translates to CASSFTGGRYEQYF.

V is TRBV28 and J is TRBJ1-5; 11 nucleotides agree with TRBD1. Germline CDR1 is MDHEN and CDR2 is SYDVKM. The CDR3 contains 17 residues. Trimming at V came to 4 bases and at J to 1 base, leaving 6 bases not matched to a gene. CDR3 sequence reads: CASSSNRDRGSNQPQHF. The CDR3 DNA is TGTGCCAGCAGTTCGAACCGGGACAGGGGGAGCAATCAGCCCCAGCATTTT.

The chain carries TRBV3-1 (or the pseudogene TRBV3-2) and TRBJ1-5; weak D call: TRBD1 (5 bases). CDR1 and CDR2 from the germline V gene are LGHDT and YNNKEL (reference sequence). Trimming took off 2 bases at V and 2 bases at J, with 16 bases between the two ends. This CDR3 region has 17 residues. In DNA, the CDR3 is TGTGCCAGCAGCCAACGCCCCCAGGGCTCCGGCAATCAGCCCCAGCATTTT. This sequence encodes CASSQRPQGSGNQPQHF.

The chain is built from TRBV11-3 and TRBJ2-1; 13 nucleotides align to TRBD2. Per germline, CDR1 SGHNT and CDR2 YENEEA. Losses at the gene ends were 0 bases for V and 5 bases for J; bases not matched to a gene: 7. CDR3 length equals 18 residues. DNA for the CDR3: TGTGCCAGCAGCTTAGAAGGAACTAGCGGGGGGGGAAACAATGAGCAGTTCTTC. It codes for CASSLEGTSGGGNNEQFF.

The chain combines TRBV5-1 with TRBJ1-5, with 8 bases lining up with TRBD1. J lost 1 base, V lost 2 bases, and 8 bases had no gene match. From germline, CDR1 is SGHRS and CDR2 YFSETQ. The CDR3 is 17 amino acids. This chain's CDR3 is CASSFWTGILSNQPQHF. DNA for the CDR3: TGCGCCAGCAGCTTTTGGACAGGGATACTAAGCAATCAGCCCCAGCATTTT.

The genes are TRBV11-3 and TRBJ1-1; D call uncertain. The CDR3 totals 14 residues. Germline lookup yields CDR1 SGHNT and CDR2 YENEEA. V was trimmed by 1 base and J by 1 base, leaving 7 bases between them. The CDR3 loop is CASSLGPPNTEAFF. CDR3 nucleotides: TGTGCCAGCAGCTTAGGGCCTCCGAACACTGAAGCTTTCTTT. The whole variable domain, remainder taken from reference TRBV11-3 and TRBJ1-1, is EAGVVQSPRYKIIEKKQPVAFWCNPISGHNTLYWYLQNLGQGPELLIRYENEEAVDDSQLPKDRFSAERLKGVDSTLKIQPAELGDSAVYLCASSLGPPNTEAFFGQGTRLTVV.

The chain uses TRBV9 and TRBJ2-7, with D hard to call. The ends were cut back, 2 bases at V and 6 bases at J, with 18 bases in the middle. The germline V gene has CDR1 SGDLS and CDR2 YYNGEE. The CDR3 has 15 residues. Here the CDR3 reads CASSVGPSLTIEQYF. The CDR3 DNA reads as TGTGCCAGCAGCGTTGGGCCAAGCCTTACGATCGAGCAGTACTTC. Drawing the rest from reference TRBV9 and TRBJ2-7, the complete variable domain is DSGVTQTPKHLITATGQRVTLRCSPRSGDLSVYWYQQSLDQGLQFLIQYYNGEERAKGNILERFSAQQFPDLHSELNLSSLELGDSALYFCASSVGPSLTIEQYFGPGTRLTVT.

This clone was observed a handful of times. The chain links TRBV7-2 to TRBJ2-2; D uncertain. The V and J ends lost 5 bases and 4 bases respectively, with 8 bases between them. This CDR3 is 13 amino acids long. Germline CDR1 and CDR2: SGHTA and FQGNSA. The CDR3 region has the DNA TGTGCCAGCAGCCGTTCGAGCACCGGGGAGCTGTTTTTT. This translates into CASSRSSTGELFF.

The CDR3: CASSKETRGNQPQHF. As DNA, the CDR3 is TGTGCCAGTAGTAAGGAGACCAGGGGGAATCAGCCCCAGCATTTT. This chain joins TRBV19 and TRBJ1-5; TRBD1 matches at 7 bases. CDR1 and CDR2 from the germline V gene are LNHDA and SQIVND (reference sequence). This CDR3 is built from 15 residues. With V trimmed by 4 bases and J by 4 bases, 7 bases remained unmatched.

About this clone itself: Other nucleotide sequences from this sample produce the same CDR3. The J gene is TRBJ2-5, the V gene TRBV9; 13 bases line up with TRBD2. This CDR3 spans 16 amino acids. CDR1 is SGDLS, CDR2 YYNGEE, per germline. The junction had 8 bases not matched to a gene; V was cut back by 4 bases and J by 5 bases. The CDR3 DNA reads TGTGCCAGCAGCCCGAGGACTAGCGGGGGCGGGGAGACCCAGTACTTC. Translating gives CASSPRTSGGGETQYF.

In this sample, this clone turned up a few times. The genes are TRBV4-2 and TRBJ2-7, with D unresolved. Trimming pared 0 bases from V and 7 bases from J, leaving 13 bases between. Germline CDR1 reads LGHNA; CDR2 reads YNFKEQ. The CDR3 totals 14 residues. The CDR3 sequence is CASSQDFGSMEQYF. CDR3 sequence (DNA): TGTGCCAGCAGCCAAGATTTCGGGTCAATGGAGCAGTACTTC.

J is TRBJ2-1 and V is TRBV29-1, with 7 bases aligning to TRBD2. In germline, CDR1 is SQVTM, CDR2 ANQGSEA. The CDR3 consists of 16 residues. V lost 6 bases, J lost 0 bases, and 11 bases stayed unmatched. The CDR3 reads CSVVKQGGGSYNEQFF. As DNA, the CDR3 is TGCAGCGTCGTTAAGCAGGGCGGGGGCTCCTACAATGAGCAGTTCTTC.

The rearrangement joins TRBV20-1 to TRBJ2-3; tentatively, D is TRBD1 (6 bases). V gave up 3 bases and J gave up 0 bases, with 13 bases separating them. Germline CDR1 and CDR2: DFQATT and SNEGSKA (reference sequence). The CDR3 is made up of 15 amino acids. The CDR3 coding sequence is TGCAGTGCTAGTAATCTGGACAGTAGCACAGATACGCAGTATTTT. Its protein is CSASNLDSSTDTQYF.

The J gene is TRBJ2-2, the V gene TRBV19, with TRBD1 matching over 7 bases. This CDR3 is built from 15 residues. Unmatched junction bases numbered 2, after V lost 2 bases and J lost 2 bases. Per germline, CDR1 LNHDA and CDR2 SQIVND (reference sequence). DNA of the CDR3: TGTGCCAGTAGTATACGGACAGGAAACACCGGGGAGCTGTTTTTT. Translation gives CASSIRTGNTGELFF.

This chain joins TRBV5-1 and TRBJ2-5; D not resolved. From germline, CDR1 is SGHRS and CDR2 YFSETQ. The CDR3 has 15 residues. Trimming took 2 bases from V and 2 from J, leaving 13 bases between them. CDR3 residues: CASSFLTPMQETQYF. The CDR3 nucleotides read TGCGCCAGCAGCTTCCTGACTCCTATGCAAGAGACCCAGTACTTC.

The chain carries TRBV5-6 and TRBJ1-5; TRBD1 matches at 9 bases. The J segment lost 2 bases and the V segment lost 4 bases, leaving 1 base of the junction unmatched. This CDR3 region has 14 residues. Germline CDR1 SGHDT, CDR2 YYEEEE. The chain's CDR3 is CASSRDRGNQPQHF. The CDR3 DNA is TGTGCCAGCAGCCGGGACAGGGGCAATCAGCCCCAGCATTTT. The full variable domain, with the rest looked up from reference TRBV5-6 and TRBJ1-5, is DAGVTQSPTHLIKTRGQQVTLRCSPKSGHDTVSWYQQALGQGPQFIFQYYEEEERQRGNFPDRFSGHQFPNYSSELNVNALLLGDSALYLCASSRDRGNQPQHFGDGTRLSIL.

V is TRBV3-1 (or the pseudogene TRBV3-2) and J is TRBJ2-3, with 7 bases aligning to TRBD1. Unmatched junction bases numbered 4, after V lost 2 bases and J lost 2 bases. CDR1 LGHDT and CDR2 YNNKEL come from the germline V gene (reference sequence). The CDR3 spans 15 residues. CDR3 DNA: TGTGCCAGCAGCCAACGCGGACAGGACACAGATACGCAGTATTTT. This codes for CASSQRGQDTDTQYF.